One and the same sample provided the 11 T cell receptor beta chains below, sequenced in a study of T cell responses to AZD1222 COVID-19 vaccine. This table comes from immunoSEQ multiplex PCR, and its TCRdb copy is limited to in-frame clones, with some not included. The sample comprises about 150,000 clones, approximately 91% of which are singletons, and about 5.4% rests with the top ten. This sample comprised peripheral blood, obtained 28 days after the second dose of the MenACWY control vaccine. The receptors here all came from an adult who received the MenACWY meningococcal vaccine as a control.

DNA of the CDR3: TGTGCCAGCAGCTTATCTCCAGGCCGGGAGCAGTATTTT. This translates into CASSLSPGREQYF. The chain carries TRBV7-3 and TRBJ2-3, with D maybe TRBD2 (5 bases). Germline lookup yields CDR1 SGHTA and CDR2 FQGTGA. The CDR3 loop spans 13 amino acids. V lost 2 bases, J lost 11 bases, and 14 bases lay in between.

The rearrangement links TRBV7-9 to TRBJ2-2; D is unclear. CDR1 and CDR2 from the germline V gene are SEHNR and FQNEAQ (reference sequence). The CDR3 sequence is 14 residues long. Trimming removed 4 bases at V and 4 bases at J, with 10 bases between. For the CDR3, the DNA is TGTGCCAGCAGCTCCAGACTGCTCACCGGGGAGCTGTTTTTT. Its protein product is CASSSRLLTGELFF.

The chain links TRBV11-3 to TRBJ2-1, with TRBD2 matching over 7 bases. The germline V gene has CDR1 SGHNT and CDR2 YENEEA. J was trimmed by 7 bases and V by 2 bases; bases with no gene match: 2. This CDR3 is 13 amino acids long. The CDR3 protein is CASSLLAANEQFF. CDR3 coding DNA: TGTGCCAGCAGCTTACTAGCGGCAAATGAGCAGTTCTTC.

The chain uses TRBV3-1 (or the pseudogene TRBV3-2) and TRBJ1-2, with D tentatively TRBD1 (5 bases). The CDR3 has 14 amino acids. CDR1 is LGHDT and CDR2 is YNNKEL in the germline V gene (reference sequence). V was shortened by 5 bases and J by 7 bases, with 17 bases between the two germline ends. The CDR3 sequence is CASSLPGLNTGYTF. CDR3 coding DNA: TGTGCCAGCAGCTTACCGGGACTGAATACTGGCTACACCTTC.

The rearrangement joins TRBV12-3 or TRBV12-4 to TRBJ2-5, with D possibly matching TRBD1 (8 bases). This CDR3 is built from 13 residues. V was trimmed by 4 bases and J by 5 bases, leaving 11 bases between them. The CDR3 DNA reads as TGTGCCAGCAGTTACAGGGGGGGCGAGACCCAGTACTTC. It codes for CASSYRGGETQYF.

The rearrangement joins TRBV2 to TRBJ2-1; D perhaps matches TRBD2 (6 bases). V was cut by 8 bases and J by 7 bases, with 6 bases left in between. The CDR3 spans 10 residues. Germline V gene sequence: CDR1 SNHLY, CDR2 FYNNEI. The CDR3 sequence: CASRGNEQFF. As DNA, the CDR3 is TGTGCCAGCCGGGGGAATGAGCAGTTCTTC.

The DNA for the CDR3 is TGTGCCAGCAGCCAAGATGTGGACTCCGCGCGGGGGCAGTATTTT. Protein sequence: CASSQDVDSARGQYF. The chain is built from TRBV3-1 (or the pseudogene TRBV3-2) and TRBJ2-3; possibly TRBD2 for D (6 bases). CDR1 is LGHDT, CDR2 YNNKEL, per germline (reference sequence). Deletions cut 0 bases from V and 11 bases from J, with 18 bases between. The CDR3 totals 15 residues.

The chain employs TRBV7-9 and TRBJ1-2, with 11 bases fitting TRBD1. The V gene end was trimmed by 5 bases and the J gene end by 3 bases; junction bases not matched to a gene: 5. In germline, CDR1 is SEHNR, CDR2 FQNEAQ (reference sequence). The CDR3 runs to 15 residues. The CDR3 nucleotides read TGTGCCAGCAGCATCGGGACAGGGGGTGACTATGGCTACACCTTC. Protein product: CASSIGTGGDYGYTF.

This clone was observed a single time. The V gene is TRBV7-6, the J gene TRBJ2-5; D is unresolved. Germline V lookup: CDR1 SGHVS, CDR2 FNYEAQ. Trimming removed 3 bases at V and 4 bases at J, with 3 bases between. The CDR3 totals 11 residues. CDR3 DNA: TGTGCCAGCAGCTTGACAGAGACCCAGTACTTC. Protein sequence: CASSLTETQYF.

The V and J genes are TRBV5-1 and TRBJ1-1; no definite D call. CDR1 is SGHRS, CDR2 YFSETQ, per germline. Trimming removed 3 bases at V and 4 bases at J, with 7 bases between. The CDR3 extends over 12 amino acids. The CDR3 loop reads CASSWGSTEAFF. The CDR3 DNA reads TGCGCCAGCAGCTGGGGTAGCACTGAAGCTTTCTTT.

This chain joins TRBV12-3 or TRBV12-4 and TRBJ2-7; D is undetermined. The length of the CDR3 is 11 residues. V was cut by 6 bases and J by 4 bases, with 7 bases left in between. The CDR3 spells CASSLNYEQYF. CDR3 DNA sequence: TGTGCCAGCAGCCTCAATTACGAGCAGTACTTC.